The 11 T cell receptor beta chains below were found in one sample sequenced in a study of blood T cell repertoires in COVID-19. The repertoire was sequenced with immunoSEQ multiplex PCR; TCRdb's copy has only in-frame clones and lacks some. The repertoire holds about 300,000 clones, around 86% seen once, with less than 4.5% in the top ten. The sequenced sample was PBMCs or T cells enriched from blood (not recorded which). These receptors all come from a man younger than 40 who had recovered from COVID-19.

The chain employs TRBV12-3 or TRBV12-4 and TRBJ1-2; no clear D. The CDR3 sequence is 13 residues long. With 5 bases removed from V and 1 base from J, the gap between germline ends came to 8 bases. CDR3 coding DNA: TGTGCCAGCAGTGCCCAGGATAACTATGGCTACACCTTC. Residues: CASSAQDNYGYTF.

The genes are TRBV7-2 and TRBJ2-1, with 7 bases identical to TRBD1. V lost 3 bases, J lost 2 bases, and 7 bases stayed unmatched. CDR3 length: 16 amino acids. Per germline, CDR1 SGHTA and CDR2 FQGNSA. The CDR3 DNA reads TGTGCCAGCAGCTTTGGTGGGGACAGCCCCTACAATGAGCAGTTCTTC. It encodes CASSFGGDSPYNEQFF. Together with reference TRBV7-2 and TRBJ2-1, the CDR3 gives the full variable domain: GAGVSQSPSNKVTEKGKDVELRCDPISGHTALYWYRQSLGQGLEFLIYFQGNSAPDKSGLPSDRFSAERTGGSVSTLTIQRTQQEDSAVYLCASSFGGDSPYNEQFFGPGTRLTVL.

The chain couples TRBV3-1 (or the pseudogene TRBV3-2) to TRBJ2-7; TRBD2 is a possible D gene (5 bases). Trimming removed 1 base at V and 6 bases at J, with 10 bases between. Germline-derived CDR1 and CDR2 are LGHDT and YNNKEL (reference sequence). The CDR3 is 13 residues long. The CDR3 DNA follows: TGTGCCAGCAGCCAAGTTCCGGGGAGCGAGCAGTACTTC. It translates to CASSQVPGSEQYF.

The chain combines TRBV2 with TRBJ2-7, with 7 bases aligning to TRBD1. The CDR3 runs to 15 residues. Germline V gene data show CDR1 as SNHLY and CDR2 as FYNNEI. V gave up 2 bases and J gave up 1 base; unmatched junction bases: 5. In DNA, the CDR3 is TGTGCCAGCAGTGAACACAGGGGTACTTCCTACGAGCAGTACTTC. Its protein product is CASSEHRGTSYEQYF.

CDR3 sequence reads: CAWSGGPSYEQYF. The CDR3, as DNA: TGTGCCTGGAGTGGGGGGCCCTCCTACGAGCAGTACTTC. The V gene is TRBV30, the J gene TRBJ2-7, with D perhaps matching TRBD1 (6 bases). Trimming stripped 1 base from V and 0 bases from J, with 7 bases between. This CDR3 spans 13 amino acids. Germline V CDR1 and CDR2: GTSNPN, SVGIG (reference sequence).

In regard to this clone: The sample contains more than one DNA sequence encoding this CDR3. The chain joins TRBV18 to TRBJ1-2, with D tentatively TRBD1 (5 bases). Deletions cut 3 bases from V and 3 bases from J, with 8 bases between. This CDR3 has 13 amino acids. Germline CDR1 is KGHSH and CDR2 is LQKENI. CDR3 in DNA: TGTGCCAGCTCACCCGACAGAGACTATGGCTACACCTTC. Translating it yields CASSPDRDYGYTF.

This chain links TRBV15 with TRBJ2-3; 9 bases map to TRBD2. The length of the CDR3 is 21 residues. V lost 0 bases, J lost 2 bases, and 18 bases stayed unmatched. Germline loops: CDR1 LNHNV, CDR2 YYDKDF (reference sequence). CDR3 residues: CATSRDNFVRSGSGNTDTQYF. In nucleotides, the CDR3 is TGTGCCACCAGCAGAGATAACTTCGTCCGTAGCGGGAGTGGAAACACAGATACGCAGTATTTT.

The V call is TRBV3-1 (or the pseudogene TRBV3-2), the J call TRBJ1-2, with D possibly matching TRBD1 (6 bases). Germline CDR1 LGHDT, CDR2 YNNKEL (reference sequence). Between the trimmed V and J ends, which lost 0 bases and 8 bases, there was a span of 10 bases. CDR3 length equals 13 residues. The CDR3 DNA reads TGTGCCAGCAGCCAAGACAGGGGAAAGGGCTACACCTTC. It is translated as CASSQDRGKGYTF.

The chain uses TRBV5-6 and TRBJ2-5, with 8 bases identical to TRBD1. Trimming cost V 0 bases and J 2 bases; bases outside gene matches: 3. The CDR3 runs to 15 residues. CDR1 and CDR2 from the germline V gene are SGHDT and YYEEEE. CDR3 loop: CASSLGTGSQETQYF. The CDR3 DNA is TGTGCCAGCAGCTTGGGGACAGGGAGTCAAGAGACCCAGTACTTC.

About this clone: The same CDR3 can be traced to other DNA sequences in this sample. The chain carries TRBV10-1 and TRBJ2-1, with D unclear. V was trimmed by 0 bases and J by 7 bases, leaving 4 bases between them. This CDR3 comprises 12 residues. CDR1 and CDR2 from the germline V gene are WNHNN and SYGVQD (reference sequence). The CDR3 loop reads CASSESSNEQFF. CDR3 nucleotides: TGCGCCAGCAGTGAGTCTTCAAATGAGCAGTTCTTC.

The chain couples TRBV6-5 to TRBJ1-1; D remains ambiguous. The CDR3 spans 13 residues. V lost 6 bases and J lost 6, with 14 bases in between. Per germline, CDR1 MNHEY and CDR2 SVGAGI. This CDR3 is CASRSADYSEAFF. The CDR3 DNA is TGTGCCAGCAGATCCGCGGATTACTCTGAAGCTTTCTTT.